These 10 T cell receptor beta chains share one sample of origin, sequenced in a study of radiotherapy plus CTLA-4 blockade in lung cancer. Here immunoSEQ multiplex PCR was the method, and the copy in TCRdb shows in-frame clones only, minus some. The sample gives 30,000 to 35,000 clones, around four fifths of which show up once; 6.5% to 9.5% is in the top ten. This specimen was peripheral blood, taken from a patient treated with radiotherapy plus ipilimumab. These receptors originate from a human donor with non-small cell lung cancer who had stable disease on radiotherapy plus ipilimumab.

This chain connects TRBV25-1 to TRBJ1-2, with 8 nucleotides matching TRBD1. Germline trimming cut 3 bases from V and 7 bases from J; bases unmatched to any gene: 7. The CDR3 totals 14 residues. Per the germline V gene, CDR1 is MGHDK and CDR2 is SYGVNS. The CDR3 sequence: CASSDPWTGTGYTF. CDR3 DNA sequence: TGTGCCAGCAGTGACCCTTGGACAGGGACTGGCTACACCTTC.

This rearrangement joins TRBV28 to TRBJ1-5, with TRBD1 matching over 7 bases. The CDR3 is 15 residues long. Trimming cost V 3 bases and J 5 bases; bases outside gene matches: 7. The germline V gene encodes CDR1 MDHEN and CDR2 SYDVKM. CDR3 sequence: CASSFTDRKDQPQHF. CDR3 nucleotides: TGTGCCAGCAGTTTCACGGACAGGAAGGATCAGCCCCAGCATTTT. Using reference TRBV28 and TRBJ1-5 for the parts outside the CDR3, the full variable domain is DVKVTQSSRYLVKRTGEKVFLECVQDMDHENMFWYRQDPGLGLRLIYFSYDVKMKEKGDIPEGYSVSREKKERFSLILESASTNQTSMYLCASSFTDRKDQPQHFGDGTRLSIL.

The chain uses TRBV10-1 and TRBJ1-1; 7 bases match TRBD1. Per the germline V gene, CDR1 is WNHNN and CDR2 is SYGVQD (reference sequence). V was clipped by 2 bases and J by 3 bases; unmatched bases: 3. The CDR3 runs to 14 residues. CDR3 amino acids: CASSENTGDTEAFF. The CDR3 coding sequence is TGCGCCAGCAGTGAGAACACAGGGGACACTGAAGCTTTCTTT.

Here the CDR3 reads CASSLWGLNTGELFF. CDR3 in DNA: TGTGCCAGCAGTTTGTGGGGGCTGAACACCGGGGAGCTGTTTTTT. The chain employs TRBV5-4 and TRBJ2-2, with D tentatively TRBD1 (6 bases). The CDR3 length is 15 residues. V gave up 5 bases and J gave up 1 base, with 12 bases separating them. Germline assignment: CDR1 SGHNT and CDR2 YYREEE (reference sequence). The full variable domain, with the rest looked up from reference TRBV5-4 and TRBJ2-2, is ETGVTQSPTHLIKTRGQQVTLRCSSQSGHNTVSWYQQALGQGPQFIFQYYREEENGRGNFPPRFSGLQFPNYSSELNVNALELDDSALYLCASSLWGLNTGELFFGEGSRLTVL.

In DNA form, the CDR3 reads TGCAGTGCTAGTAAGACCTACGAGCAGTACTTC. Translating gives CSASKTYEQYF. This chain joins TRBV20-1 and TRBJ2-7; D uncertain. Germline V gene data show CDR1 as DFQATT and CDR2 as SNEGSKA (reference sequence). V gave up 3 bases and J gave up 2 bases, with 5 bases separating them. The CDR3 length is 11 residues.

This chain joins TRBV5-1 and TRBJ2-1, with D possibly TRBD2 on 6 matching bases. The V gene lost 0 bases and the J gene lost 5 bases, with 9 bases spanning the gap. CDR1 is SGHRS, CDR2 YFSETQ, per germline. CDR3 length: 14 residues. The CDR3 DNA is TGCGCCAGCAGCTTGGGGAGGGGCGACAATGAGCAGTTCTTC. Protein sequence: CASSLGRGDNEQFF.

This chain connects TRBV28 to TRBJ1-2; 7 positions match TRBD1. Germline values: CDR1 MDHEN, CDR2 SYDVKM. The CDR3 is 15 amino acids. With V trimmed by 5 bases and J by 5 bases, 11 bases remained unmatched. The CDR3 bases are TGTGCCAGCAGTACCCGACAGGGAGCGGGTTATGGCTACACCTTC. Translated: CASSTRQGAGYGYTF.

The V call is TRBV9, the J call TRBJ1-2, with D hard to call. Trimming pared 0 bases from V and 7 bases from J, leaving 7 bases between. The CDR3 extends over 12 amino acids. In germline, CDR1 is SGDLS, CDR2 YYNGEE. CDR3 sequence (DNA): TGTGCCAGCAGCGTAGGGTTTAGTGGCTACACCTTC. It is translated as CASSVGFSGYTF. Variable domain in full (rest from reference TRBV9 and TRBJ1-2): DSGVTQTPKHLITATGQRVTLRCSPRSGDLSVYWYQQSLDQGLQFLIQYYNGEERAKGNILERFSAQQFPDLHSELNLSSLELGDSALYFCASSVGFSGYTFGSGTRLTVV.

This sequence joins TRBV4-1 and TRBJ2-7; 10 nucleotides align to TRBD1. The V segment lost 4 bases and the J segment 2 bases; nucleotides outside the gene matches: 5. In germline, CDR1 is MGHRA, CDR2 YSYEKL. There are 15 residues in the CDR3. The CDR3 coding sequence is TGCGCCAGCAGCCGACCCGGGACAGGGGCCTACGAGCAGTACTTC. It translates to CASSRPGTGAYEQYF.

This clone was observed a single time. The rearrangement links TRBV18 to TRBJ2-2, with 7 bases that match TRBD1. Germline V CDR1 and CDR2: KGHSH, LQKENI. Trimming at V came to 6 bases and at J to 2 bases, leaving 9 bases not matched to a gene. This CDR3 comprises 16 residues. CDR3 sequence (DNA): TGTGCCAGCTCCCGCATAGGGACAGCTAACACCGGGGAGCTGTTTTTT. Its translation is CASSRIGTANTGELFF.